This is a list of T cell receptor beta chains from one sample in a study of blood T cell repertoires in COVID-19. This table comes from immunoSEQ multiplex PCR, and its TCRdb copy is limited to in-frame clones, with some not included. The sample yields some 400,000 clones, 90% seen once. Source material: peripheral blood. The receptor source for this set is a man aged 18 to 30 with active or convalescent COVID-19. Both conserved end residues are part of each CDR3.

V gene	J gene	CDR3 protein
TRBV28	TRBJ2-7	CASTSLTGGGTYEQYF
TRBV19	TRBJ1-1	CASSIDPRTGMNTEAFF
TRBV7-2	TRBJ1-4	CASSLWAGNEKLFF
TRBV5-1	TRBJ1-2	CASSLTAEVNGYTF
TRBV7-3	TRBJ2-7	CASSRGPLYEQYF
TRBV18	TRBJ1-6	CASSPQGADSPLHF
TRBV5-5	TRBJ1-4	CASSFNQGILSEKLFF
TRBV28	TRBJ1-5	CASSLYQGASNQPQHF
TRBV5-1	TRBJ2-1	CASSLLSGVSYNEQFF
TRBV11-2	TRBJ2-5	CASSLELAGGQETQYF
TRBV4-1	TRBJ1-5	CASSHPTQGANQPQHF
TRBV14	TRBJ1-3	CASSPNFSGNTIYF
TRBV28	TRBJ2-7	CASTLGGLIYEQYF
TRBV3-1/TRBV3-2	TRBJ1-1	CASSQEQALNTEAFF
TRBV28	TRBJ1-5	CASSPSGSWQPQHF
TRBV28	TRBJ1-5	CASSLKSGGQPQHF
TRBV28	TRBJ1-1	CASSPWGVNTEAFF
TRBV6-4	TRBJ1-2	CASSDSRGSHGYTF
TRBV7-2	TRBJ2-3	CASSPVFASGSDTQYF
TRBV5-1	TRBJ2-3	CASMSIGPRRGTDTQYF
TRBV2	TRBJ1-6	CASRRQGINSPLHF
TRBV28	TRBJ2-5	CASSKRGGRVQETQYF
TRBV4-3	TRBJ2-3	CASSPRTSGLDTQYF
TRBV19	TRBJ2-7	CASSIVTSGRRFEQYF
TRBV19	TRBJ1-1	CASSTAPGVEAFF
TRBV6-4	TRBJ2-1	CASSSLRAGAGEQFF
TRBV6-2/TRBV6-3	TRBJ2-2	CASSYLSGYTGELFF
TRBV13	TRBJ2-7	CASSRTSGTTYEQYF
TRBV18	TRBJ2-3	CASSPRLAGGKDTQYF
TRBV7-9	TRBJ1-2	CASSLGGQGANYGYTF
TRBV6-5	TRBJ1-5	CASSPDRDSNQPQHF
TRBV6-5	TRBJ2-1	CASSYSIGTGRNEQFF
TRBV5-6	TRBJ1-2	CASSGWDRDYGYTF
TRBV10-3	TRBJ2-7	CAISEGGQGAFDSYEQYF
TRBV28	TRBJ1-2	CASRMAHGTYYGYTF